This TCR beta chain was sequenced during a study of blood T cell repertoires in COVID-19. Study overall: Collection of acute and convalescent COVID-19 samples took place in the United States, Italy and Spain. PBMCs, B-cell-depleted T cells, or T cells were the source of the cDNA or gDNA that made up the material.

Participant ages covered roughly 18 to 89 years across 25 or so US areas. The method was immunoSEQ multiplex PCR; TCRdb's version includes in-frame clones alone and lacks a portion of them. Seen here are approximately 250,000 clones, 85% to 95% observed once, and the top ten hold approximately 2.9%. V lost 0 bases and J lost 6, with 14 bases in between. Per germline, CDR1 LGHNA and CDR2 YNFKEQ. The length of the CDR3 is 15 residues. The sequencing input was PBMCs or T cells enriched from blood (not recorded which). The TCR sequence derives from a man aged 35-49 years who had been exposed to COVID-19. The genes are TRBV4-2 and TRBJ2-5, with D perhaps matching TRBD1 (7 bases). DNA for the CDR3: TGTGCCAGCAGCCAAGAAGGGCAGGGGGGCCAGACCCAGTACTTC. Translation gives CASSQEGQGGQTQYF.